Sequencing of this T cell receptor beta chain was carried out in a study of T cell repertoires in cytomegalovirus infection. Study at large: Public TCR beta signatures were indicative of both CMV infection and a matching HLA type. General study points: Predominance within the ex vivo response was attributable to HLA-C-restricted CMV-specific TCR beta clonotypes. Summed public TCR beta family frequency identified CMV carriers bearing the relevant HLA.

Points on this clonotype: The antigen is unknown. The junction differs from germline at one of its ends, possibly a read error.

CDR1 and CDR2 from the germline V gene are MNHEY and SMNVEV (reference sequence). The CDR3 has 14 amino acids. Each CDR3 protein is one row after TCRdb ran MiXCR on the reads. Of some 680,000 distinct CDR3 sequences listed, about a third were seen once; the top ten hold around 2.8%. This receptor was taken from a human donor in good health (CMV status not recorded). Some clones in this sample may be carry-over from other donors' samples. The chain couples TRBV27 to TRBJ2-1; unclear D gene. The sequenced material came from PBMCs. CDR3 DNA sequence: TGTGCCAGCCTCCCGGTCAGCTCCTACAAGGAGCAGTTCTTC. Amino acids: CASLPVSSYKEQFF.